The source of this T cell receptor beta chain is a study of cytomegalovirus exposure and HLA in healthy donors. The PCR ran on 60 Vbeta and 13 Jbeta primers. As handled by the study authors: Approximately 11 million shared chains were among 65 million to 85 million unique TCR beta chains counted in a later analysis. Only in-frame clones appear in the TCRdb table, and some are missing; sequencing was by immunoSEQ multiplex PCR. V and J calls and clone size are given by that table; D and trimming were obtained from the DNA. The sample has around 68,000 clones; 65% to 90% are singletons. The germline V gene has CDR1 MNHGY and CDR2 SAAAGT. There are 15 residues in the CDR3. Between the trimmed V and J ends, which lost 2 bases and 3 bases, there was a span of 13 bases.

This clonotype was sampled from a female donor in good health and CMV-seronegative. The genes are TRBV6-8 and TRBJ1-2; D gene unclear. Sequencing was performed on PBMCs. CDR3: CASSYQGRSDYGYTF. In DNA form, the CDR3 reads TGTGCCAGCAGTTACCAAGGTCGGAGTGACTATGGCTACACCTTC.